This T cell receptor beta chain is drawn from a study of sequential checkpoint blockade in melanoma. For the study at large: Randomization was 1:1 between first-line nivolumab→ipilimumab and ipilimumab→nivolumab. TCRbeta immunosequencing was performed on DNA from more than 75 pretreatment melanoma tumor samples.

Sequencing was performed with immunoSEQ multiplex PCR; in TCRdb, only in-frame clones are kept and a portion is missing. Counted here are around 35,000 clones, about 30% occurring once; the ten biggest clones make up less than 2%. In its sample, this clone was seen a few times. Treatment described: randomized to nivolumab then ipilimumab (arm A) or the reverse (arm B). DNA-damaging chemotherapy had not been given to any patient beforehand. V was clipped by 0 bases and J by 6 bases, with 14 bases between them. This CDR3 has 15 amino acids. Germline values: CDR1 MNHNS, CDR2 SASEGT. The input for sequencing was tumor tissue (inferred from file names), taken from a patient given nivolumab and ipilimumab in sequence. The V gene is TRBV6-1, the J gene TRBJ1-1; D may be TRBD1 (5 bases). This clonotype was obtained from a human donor with melanoma. Here the CDR3 reads CASSEAPGGESEAFF. Written as DNA, the CDR3 is TGTGCCAGCAGTGAAGCGCCGGGGGGGGAGTCTGAAGCTTTCTTT.